This record looks at one T cell receptor beta chain sequence and its context. Losses at the gene ends were 1 base for V and 4 bases for J; bases not matched to a gene: 7. Germline V gene sequence: CDR1 MGHRA, CDR2 YSYEKL. The CDR3 has 16 amino acids. The sample belongs to a study of technical replicates of blood from several donors. TCRdb's copy holds only in-frame clones and misses some; the assay was immunoSEQ multiplex PCR. This table holds around 60,000 clones, about 92% found once. This sequence originates from a human donor in good health. Some clones in this sample may be carry-over from other donors' samples. The rearrangement joins TRBV4-1 to TRBJ2-3; TRBD2 matches at 8 bases. Sample: PBMCs. CDR3 amino acids: CASSQGRRGGSDTQYF. The DNA of the CDR3 is TGCGCCAGCAGCCAAGGACGACGGGGGGGCTCAGATACGCAGTATTTT.